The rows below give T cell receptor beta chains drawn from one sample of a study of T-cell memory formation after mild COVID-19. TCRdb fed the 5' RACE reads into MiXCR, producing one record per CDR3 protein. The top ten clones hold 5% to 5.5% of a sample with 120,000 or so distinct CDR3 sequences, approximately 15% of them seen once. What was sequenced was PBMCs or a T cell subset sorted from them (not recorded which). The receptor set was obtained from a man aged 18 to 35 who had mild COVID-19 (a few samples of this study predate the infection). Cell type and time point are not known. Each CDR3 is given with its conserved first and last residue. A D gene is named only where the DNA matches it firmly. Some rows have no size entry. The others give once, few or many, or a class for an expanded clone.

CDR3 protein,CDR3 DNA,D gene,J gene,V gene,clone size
CASSQDATSGFADTQYF,TGTGCCAGCAGCCAAGATGCAACTAGCGGTTTCGCAGATACGCAGTATTTT,TRBD2,TRBJ2-3,TRBV4-2,-
CASSLGGGYTGELFF,TGTGCCAGCAGCTTAGGCGGGGGCTATACCGGGGAGCTGTTTTTT,-,TRBJ2-2,TRBV7-2,few
CATSLAGSGNTIYF,TGTGCCACCAGCCTGGCGGGCTCTGGAAACACCATATATTTT,-,TRBJ1-3,TRBV15,many
CASSLGTSNEQFF,TGTGCCAGCAGCTTAGGGACTAGCAATGAGCAGTTCTTC,TRBD2,TRBJ2-1,TRBV7-8,-
CASSMSGVNTEAFF,TGTGCCAGCAGCATGTCCGGGGTGAACACTGAAGCTTTCTTT,-,TRBJ1-1,TRBV7-3,-
CASRDGHTDTQYF,TGTGCCAGCAGGGACGGTCACACAGATACGCAGTATTTT,-,TRBJ2-3,TRBV6-4,few
CASSLAQSAYTDTQYF,TGTGCCAGCAGTTTAGCGCAGTCAGCATACACAGATACGCAGTATTTT,-,TRBJ2-3,TRBV12-3/TRBV12-4,many
CASSTTSRDTQYF,TGCGCCAGCAGCACTACTAGCAGAGATACGCAGTATTTT,-,TRBJ2-3,TRBV10-1,-
CASSSGTGGPNQPQHF,TGCGCCAGCAGCTCTGGGACAGGGGGGCCCAATCAGCCCCAGCATTTT,TRBD1,TRBJ1-5,TRBV5-1,-
CASSWYRVSNQPQHF,TGTGCCAGCAGCTGGTATCGCGTTAGCAATCAGCCCCAGCATTTT,-,TRBJ1-5,TRBV7-2,many
CASSYGQGQETQYF,TGTGCCAGCAGTTACGGTCAGGGCCAAGAGACCCAGTACTTC,-,TRBJ2-5,TRBV6-6,few
CASSGLAGGRPSTASYEQYF,TGTGCCAGCAGCGGACTAGCGGGGGGGCGACCCTCTACCGCCTCCTACGAGCAGTACTTC,TRBD2,TRBJ2-7,TRBV7-2,many
CASLGGNGNQPQHF,TGTGCCAGCTTGGGGGGGAATGGCAATCAGCCCCAGCATTTT,-,TRBJ1-5,TRBV19,few
CASTSGKRADTQYF,TGTGCCAGCACCAGCGGGAAACGTGCAGATACGCAGTATTTT,TRBD2,TRBJ2-3,TRBV12-3/TRBV12-4,-
CSVSGWGGTEAFF,TGCAGCGTTTCGGGATGGGGGGGCACTGAAGCTTTCTTT,-,TRBJ1-1,TRBV29-1,few
CASSRQGYGYTF,TGCGCCAGCAGCCGACAGGGGTATGGCTACACCTTC,TRBD1,TRBJ1-2,TRBV5-1,-
CSSSGTGGTDTQYF,TGCAGTTCATCCGGGACAGGGGGCACAGATACGCAGTATTTT,TRBD1,TRBJ2-3,TRBV29-1,few
CASSLVLAVYLDTQYF,TGTGCCAGCAGTTTAGTACTAGCGGTTTATTTAGATACGCAGTATTTT,TRBD2,TRBJ2-3,TRBV12-3/TRBV12-4,few
CAWSVGGAPRDTQYF,TGTGCCTGGAGTGTGGGGGGGGCGCCACGGGATACGCAGTATTTT,-,TRBJ2-3,TRBV30,few
CASSQFQSASSYEQYF,TGCGCCAGCAGTCAATTTCAATCTGCGAGCTCCTACGAGCAGTACTTC,-,TRBJ2-7,TRBV23-1,-
CASSYGGADAYGYTF,TGTGCCAGCAGTTACGGGGGGGCGGATGCGTATGGCTACACCTTC,-,TRBJ1-2,TRBV6-6,-
CAISESLVAGGQPQHF,TGTGCCATCAGTGAGTCTTTGGTCGCCGGGGGTCAGCCCCAGCATTTT,-,TRBJ1-5,TRBV10-3,-
CASSFAGGDQPQHF,TGCGCCAGCAGCTTCGCGGGAGGTGATCAGCCCCAGCATTTT,-,TRBJ1-5,TRBV5-1,-
CASSRSVTEQETQYF,TGCGCCAGCAGCCGGAGCGTGACAGAGCAAGAGACCCAGTACTTC,-,TRBJ2-5,TRBV5-1,-
CASTVTAGAAPFF,TGTGCCAGCACCGTTACAGCTGGGGCGGCTCCTTTCTTT,-,TRBJ1-1,TRBV6-5,-
CASSQDLTSGGETQYF,TGTGCCAGCAGCCAAGATCTGACTAGCGGGGGAGAGACCCAGTACTTC,TRBD2,TRBJ2-5,TRBV3-1,-
CASSLRDRDSYEQYF,TGTGCCAGCAGCCTCCGGGACAGGGACTCCTACGAGCAGTACTTC,TRBD1,TRBJ2-7,TRBV5-6,few
CASSSTGFEQFF,TGTGCCAGCAGCTCGACAGGGTTTGAGCAGTTCTTC,TRBD1,TRBJ2-1,TRBV12-3/TRBV12-4,-
CAIRGGQVHTIYF,TGTGCCATCAGAGGGGGACAGGTCCACACCATATATTTT,TRBD1,TRBJ1-3,TRBV10-3,few
CASSPGQGGVIEQFF,TGTGCCAGCAGTCCCGGACAGGGCGGGGTAATTGAGCAGTTCTTC,TRBD1,TRBJ2-1,TRBV6-6,-
CASSLGATSGQYF,TGTGCCAGCAGTTTAGGGGCTACGTCAGGGCAGTACTTC,-,TRBJ2-7,TRBV12-3/TRBV12-4,-
CASSRSSGVGDTQYF,TGTGCCAGCAGCCGTTCTAGCGGGGTCGGGGATACGCAGTATTTT,TRBD2,TRBJ2-3,TRBV7-3,few
CASSSFRLAGNQETQYF,TGTGCCAGCAGTTCCTTCCGGCTAGCGGGGAACCAAGAGACCCAGTACTTC,TRBD2,TRBJ2-5,TRBV6-2/TRBV6-3,-
CASLGTSGGAYNEQFF,TGCGCCAGCTTGGGGACTAGCGGGGGGGCCTACAATGAGCAGTTCTTC,TRBD2,TRBJ2-1,TRBV5-1,few
CASSGSNEKLFF,TGTGCCAGCAGTGGGAGTAATGAAAAACTGTTTTTT,-,TRBJ1-4,TRBV28,many
CASSSTPGLAVGGYEQYF,TGTGCCAGCAGCTCGACACCGGGACTAGCGGTAGGAGGCTACGAGCAGTACTTC,TRBD2,TRBJ2-7,TRBV7-2,few
CASSLEGGKGEKLFF,TGTGCCAGCAGCTTGGAAGGGGGCAAGGGTGAAAAACTGTTTTTT,TRBD1,TRBJ1-4,TRBV5-5,-
CASSSGTGVGDQPQHF,TGTGCCAGCAGTTCCGGCACAGGGGTTGGGGATCAGCCCCAGCATTTT,TRBD1,TRBJ1-5,TRBV6-5,-
CASSFYRQETQYF,TGTGCCAGCAGCTTCTACAGACAAGAGACCCAGTACTTC,-,TRBJ2-5,TRBV11-2,-